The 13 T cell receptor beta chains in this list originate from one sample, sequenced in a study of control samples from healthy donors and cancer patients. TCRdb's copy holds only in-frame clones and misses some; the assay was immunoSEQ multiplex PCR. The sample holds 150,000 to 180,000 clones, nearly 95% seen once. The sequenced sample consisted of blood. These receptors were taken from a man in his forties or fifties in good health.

The CDR3 bases are TGTGCCAGCAGTGAATCAGGTGGAGGAGGATCACCCCTCCACTTT. This gives the protein CASSESGGGGSPLHF. The chain is built from TRBV25-1 and TRBJ1-6; D ambiguous. V shed 1 base and J shed 10 bases, with 14 bases lying between them. Germline values: CDR1 MGHDK, CDR2 SYGVNS. The CDR3 covers 15 residues. Looking up the rest from reference TRBV25-1 and TRBJ1-6 gives the full variable domain: EADIYQTPRYLVIGTGKKITLECSQTMGHDKMYWYQQDPGMELHLIHYSYGVNSTEKGDLSSESTVSRIRTEHFPLTLESARPSHTSQYLCASSESGGGGSPLHFGNGTRLTVT.

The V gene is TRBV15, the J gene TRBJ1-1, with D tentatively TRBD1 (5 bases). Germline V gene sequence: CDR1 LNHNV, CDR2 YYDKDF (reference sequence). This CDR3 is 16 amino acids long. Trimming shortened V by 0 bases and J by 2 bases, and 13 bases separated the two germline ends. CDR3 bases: TGTGCCACCAGCAGAGACCCCCACGGGGACAACACTGAAGCTTTCTTT. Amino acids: CATSRDPHGDNTEAFF.

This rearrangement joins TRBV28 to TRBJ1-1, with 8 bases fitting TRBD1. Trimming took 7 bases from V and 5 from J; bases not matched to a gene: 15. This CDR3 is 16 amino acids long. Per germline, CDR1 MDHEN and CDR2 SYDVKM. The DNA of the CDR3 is TGTGCCAGCACCTCAACCCGCAGGGGGCGAGGAACTGAAGCTTTCTTT. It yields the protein CASTSTRRGRGTEAFF.

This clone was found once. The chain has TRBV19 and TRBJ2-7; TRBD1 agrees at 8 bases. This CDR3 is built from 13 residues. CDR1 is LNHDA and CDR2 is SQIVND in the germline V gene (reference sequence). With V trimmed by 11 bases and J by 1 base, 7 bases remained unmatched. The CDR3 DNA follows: TGTGCCGTCGGGGACAGGCAATCCTACGAGCAGTACTTC. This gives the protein CAVGDRQSYEQYF.

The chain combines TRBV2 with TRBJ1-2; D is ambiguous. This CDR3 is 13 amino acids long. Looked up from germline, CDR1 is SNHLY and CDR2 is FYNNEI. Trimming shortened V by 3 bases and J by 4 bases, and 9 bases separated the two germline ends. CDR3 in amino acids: CASSDGGIYGYTF. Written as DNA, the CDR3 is TGTGCCAGCAGTGACGGAGGGATCTATGGCTACACCTTC. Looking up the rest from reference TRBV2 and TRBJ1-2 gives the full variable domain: EPEVTQTPSHQVTQMGQEVILRCVPISNHLYFYWYRQILGQKVEFLVSFYNNEISEKSEIFDDQFSVERPDGSNFTLKIRSTKLEDSAMYFCASSDGGIYGYTFGSGTRLTVV.

CDR3 residues: CASSPGTSGYNEQFF. The CDR3 nucleotides are TGTGCCAGCTCACCAGGGACTAGCGGATACAATGAGCAGTTCTTC. The V call is TRBV18, the J call TRBJ2-1, with 11 bases aligning to TRBD2. Germline CDR1 and CDR2: KGHSH and LQKENI. This CDR3 is 15 amino acids long. The V gene end was trimmed by 2 bases and the J gene end by 4 bases; junction bases not matched to a gene: 1.

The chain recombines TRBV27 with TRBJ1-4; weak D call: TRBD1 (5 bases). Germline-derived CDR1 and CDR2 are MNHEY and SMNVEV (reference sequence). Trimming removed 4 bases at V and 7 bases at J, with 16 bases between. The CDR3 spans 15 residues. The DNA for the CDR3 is TGTGCCAGCAGTTCATGGGGACTTCAGGCTGAAAAACTGTTTTTT. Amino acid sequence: CASSSWGLQAEKLFF.

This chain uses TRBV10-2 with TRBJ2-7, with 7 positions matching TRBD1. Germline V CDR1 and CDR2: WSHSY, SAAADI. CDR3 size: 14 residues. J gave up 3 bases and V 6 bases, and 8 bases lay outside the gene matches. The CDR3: CASRKGQAYYEQYF. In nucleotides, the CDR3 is TGCGCCAGCAGAAAAGGACAGGCCTACTACGAGCAGTACTTC.

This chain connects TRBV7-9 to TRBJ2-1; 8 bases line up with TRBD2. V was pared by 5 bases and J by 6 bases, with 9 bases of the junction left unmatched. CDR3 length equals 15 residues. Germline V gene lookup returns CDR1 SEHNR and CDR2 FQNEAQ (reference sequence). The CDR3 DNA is TGTGCCAGCAGCCCTCAACTAGCGGCGGGCAATGAGCAGTTCTTC. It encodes CASSPQLAAGNEQFF.

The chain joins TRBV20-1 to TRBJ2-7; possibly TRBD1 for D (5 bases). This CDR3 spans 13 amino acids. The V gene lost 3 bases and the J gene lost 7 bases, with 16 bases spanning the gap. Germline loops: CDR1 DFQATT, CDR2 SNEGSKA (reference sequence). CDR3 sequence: CSASNGQGTEQYF. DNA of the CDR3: TGCAGTGCTAGTAACGGCCAGGGAACTGAGCAGTACTTC.

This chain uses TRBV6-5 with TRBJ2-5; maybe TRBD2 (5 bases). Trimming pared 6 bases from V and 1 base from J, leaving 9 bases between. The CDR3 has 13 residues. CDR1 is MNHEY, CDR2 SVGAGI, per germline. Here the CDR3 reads CASRDWVQETQYF. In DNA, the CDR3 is TGTGCCAGCAGGGACTGGGTCCAAGAGACCCAGTACTTC.

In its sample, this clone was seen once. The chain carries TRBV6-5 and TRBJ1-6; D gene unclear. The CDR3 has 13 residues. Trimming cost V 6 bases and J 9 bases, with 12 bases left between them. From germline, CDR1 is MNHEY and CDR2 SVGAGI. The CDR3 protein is CASRRDLGSPLHF. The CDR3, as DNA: TGTGCCAGCAGGCGGGATTTAGGTTCACCCCTCCACTTT.

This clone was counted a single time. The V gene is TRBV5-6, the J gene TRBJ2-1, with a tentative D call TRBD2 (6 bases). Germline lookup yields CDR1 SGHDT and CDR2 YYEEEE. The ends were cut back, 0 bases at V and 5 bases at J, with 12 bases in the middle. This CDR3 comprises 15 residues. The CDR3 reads CASSLGGRMDNEQFF. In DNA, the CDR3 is TGTGCCAGCAGCTTGGGAGGGAGGATGGACAATGAGCAGTTCTTC.